A selection of T cell receptor beta chains follows, all from one sample in a study of early T cells in non-severe SARS-CoV-2 infection. In TCRdb, the 5' RACE reads were re-called with MiXCR into one record per CDR3 protein. The sample holds 50,000 or so distinct CDR3 sequences, roughly 13% seen once. Sequenced: whole blood. These receptors were collected from an adult who was a healthcare worker with PCR-confirmed SARS-CoV-2 infection or an uninfected control (not recorded which). CDR3s include the opening cysteine and the closing phenylalanine or tryptophan. The D gene is left open where the match is weak. Rows may omit the clone size; those that give it use once, few, many or a size class.

>many|TRBJ1-4|.|TRBV3-1
TGTGCCAGCAGCCAAGATCGAGGGCAGACGCTTAATGAAAAACTGTTTTTT
CASSQDRGQTLNEKLFF
>few|TRBJ2-1|TRBD2|TRBV11-3
TGTGCCAGCAGCGGACTAGGCGGGCAAAATGAGCAGTTCTTC
CASSGLGGQNEQFF
>many|TRBJ1-2|TRBD1|TRBV18
TGTGCCAGCTCACCACTTGACAGGGACCTCTATGGCTACACCTTC
CASSPLDRDLYGYTF
>.|TRBJ2-2|TRBD2|TRBV20-1
TGCAGTGCTAGAGAAACTAGCGGGGACACCGGGGAGCTGTTTTTT
CSARETSGDTGELFF
>many|TRBJ1-4|.|TRBV29-1
TGCAGCGTGCGGGCCAATGAAAAACTGTTTTTT
CSVRANEKLFF
>many|TRBJ2-3|.|TRBV7-2
TGTGCCAGCAGCTTACGTACTAGCCAAGGAACCGCAGATACGCAGTATTTT
CASSLRTSQGTADTQYF
>few|TRBJ2-3|.|TRBV11-2
TGTGCCAGCAGCTTAGTGGGGGTAGCGGCCACAGATACGCAGTATTTT
CASSLVGVAATDTQYF
>few|TRBJ1-6|.|TRBV27
TGTGCCAGCAGCACCGGGACCTATTCACCCCTCCACTTT
CASSTGTYSPLHF
>.|TRBJ2-1|TRBD2|TRBV11-2
TGTGCCAGCAGCTTAGGCGCACTAGCGATAGGAGAGCAGTTCTTC
CASSLGALAIGEQFF
>few|TRBJ2-7|TRBD1|TRBV5-1
TGCGCCAGCAGCATACAGGGGGCCCACGAGCAGTACTTC
CASSIQGAHEQYF
>many|TRBJ1-1|.|TRBV18
TGTGCCAGCTTACCGACAGCTTTTAACACTGAAGCTTTCTTT
CASLPTAFNTEAFF
>few|TRBJ2-2|TRBD1|TRBV20-1
TGCAGTGCTAGAGATGGGACAGGGGACACCGGGGAGCTGTTTTTT
CSARDGTGDTGELFF
>many|TRBJ1-1|.|TRBV18
TGTGCCAGCTCACCGTCACAGGGTACTAACACTGAAGCTTTCTTT
CASSPSQGTNTEAFF
>few|TRBJ1-1|.|TRBV6-5
TGTGCCAGCAACACGAACACTGAAGCTTTCTTT
CASNTNTEAFF
>.|TRBJ2-7|.|TRBV29-1
TGCAGCGCGGAGACAGGCTACCACGAGCAGTACTTC
CSAETGYHEQYF
>many|TRBJ2-1|.|TRBV28
TGTGCCAGCAGTTTACCGAGCGGGGAGCAGTTCTTC
CASSLPSGEQFF
>few|TRBJ2-7|TRBD2|TRBV28
TGTGCCACGGCCGGACTAGCTGGGGAGCAGTACTTC
CATAGLAGEQYF
>many|TRBJ1-4|.|TRBV29-1
TGCAGCGTTTCTGGACACAGCGAAAATGAAAAACTGTTTTTT
CSVSGHSENEKLFF
>many|TRBJ1-4|.|TRBV9
TGTGCCAGCAGCACAACCATGGGGGAAAAACTGTTTTTT
CASSTTMGEKLFF
>many|TRBJ2-3|.|TRBV7-2
TGTGCCAGCAGCTTAACTTTTTCGGACGTGGATACGCAGTATTTT
CASSLTFSDVDTQYF
>.|TRBJ1-1|.|TRBV29-1
TGCAGCGTCTGCGGGGGAGCGAACACTGAAGCTTTCTTT
CSVCGGANTEAFF
>many|TRBJ2-7|TRBD1|TRBV20-1
TGCAGTGCTAGAGGGACAGGGTTGACCTACGAGCAGTACTTC
CSARGTGLTYEQYF